The entry below gives a single TCR beta chain sequence along with its context. The V gene's germline CDR1 is LNHNV and CDR2 YYDKDF (reference sequence). CDR3 length: 15 amino acids. Trimming took off 0 bases at V and 6 bases at J, with 14 bases between the two ends. Sequenced by immunoSEQ multiplex PCR; TCRdb stores in-frame clones only, minus some. The profile shows roughly 500,000 clones, roughly 74% of them singletons. The sample belongs to a study of shared T cell receptors in the human thymus. These same records also appear under a second study, on human thymus T cells. That report notes: Infants, healthy and Finnish, who were having corrective surgery for congenital heart defects served as donors. Surgeons resected thymus tissue during corrective heart surgery. Thymic and blood repertoires appeared to display a bias in their usage of V and J genes. Related research has reported that thymic repertoires overlap highly among unrelated individuals.

The chain employs TRBV15 and TRBJ1-1; weak D call: TRBD1 (6 bases). The sequenced material came from thymocytes. The clonotype comes from a boy less than two years old with a congenital heart defect. The CDR3 region has the DNA TGTGCCACCAGCAGAGATGGGACACGTTCCCCTGAAGCTTTCTTT. It codes for CATSRDGTRSPEAFF.